This T cell receptor beta chain was found in a study of blood T cell repertoires in COVID-19. Study overall: Acute-phase and convalescent COVID-19 samples originated in the United States, Italy and Spain.

CDR1 and CDR2 (germline): LNHDA, SQIVND (reference sequence). The J segment lost 2 bases and the V segment lost 1 base, leaving 2 bases of the junction unmatched. The CDR3 is 15 residues long. Libraries were prepared by immunoSEQ multiplex PCR; TCRdb keeps only in-frame clonotypes and omits some of them. In the table there are some 180,000 clones, more than 80% of which are singletons. Assignment of participants to cohorts was predicated upon participant-reported clinical history. The sample comprised PBMCs or T cells enriched from blood (not recorded which). The sequence came from a man aged 35 to 55 who had recovered from COVID-19. The V call is TRBV19, the J call TRBJ2-7; 10 bases agree with TRBD2. CDR3 loop: CASSIASGSTYEQYF. The CDR3 nucleotides read TGTGCCAGTAGTATAGCTAGCGGGAGTACCTACGAGCAGTACTTC.